This T cell receptor (beta chain) was observed in a study of blood T cell repertoires in COVID-19. Clones were sequenced by immunoSEQ multiplex PCR, and TCRdb holds only the in-frame ones, with some missing. The sample holds roughly 62,000 clones, 80% to 85% seen once. This CDR3 region has 13 residues. CDR1 and CDR2 (germline): MNHEY, SVGAGI. Trimming at V came to 7 bases and at J to 3 bases, leaving 1 base not matched to a gene. The chain couples TRBV6-5 to TRBJ2-2; 8 bases line up with TRBD1. Sample: peripheral blood. This sequence originates from a man older than 75 with COVID-19, enrolled during active disease. CDR3 in DNA: TGTGCCAGCAAGACAGGGGACACCGGGGAGCTGTTTTTT. This codes for CASKTGDTGELFF.